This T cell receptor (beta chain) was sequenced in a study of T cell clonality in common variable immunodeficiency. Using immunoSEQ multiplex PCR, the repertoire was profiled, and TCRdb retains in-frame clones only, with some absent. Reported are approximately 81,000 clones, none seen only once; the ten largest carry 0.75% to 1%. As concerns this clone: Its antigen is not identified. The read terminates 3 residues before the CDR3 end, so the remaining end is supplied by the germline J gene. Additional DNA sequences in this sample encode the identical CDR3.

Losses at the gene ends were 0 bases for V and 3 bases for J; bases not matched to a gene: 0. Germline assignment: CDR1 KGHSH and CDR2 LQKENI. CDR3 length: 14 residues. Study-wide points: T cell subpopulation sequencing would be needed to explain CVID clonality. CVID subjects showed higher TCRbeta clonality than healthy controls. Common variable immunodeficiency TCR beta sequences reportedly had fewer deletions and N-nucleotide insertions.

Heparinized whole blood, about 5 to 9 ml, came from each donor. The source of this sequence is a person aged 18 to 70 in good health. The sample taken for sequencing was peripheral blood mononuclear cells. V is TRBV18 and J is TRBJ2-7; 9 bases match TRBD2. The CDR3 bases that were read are TGTGCCAGCTCACCACCGACTAGCGGCTACGAG. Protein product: CASSPPTSGYE. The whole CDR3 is CASSPPTSGYEQYF. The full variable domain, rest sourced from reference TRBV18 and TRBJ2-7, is NAGVMQNPRHLVRRRGQEARLRCSPMKGHSHVYWYRQLPEEGLKFMVYLQKENIIDESGMPKERFSAEFPKEGPSILRIQQVVRGDSAAYFCASSPPTSGYEQYFGPGTRLTVT.